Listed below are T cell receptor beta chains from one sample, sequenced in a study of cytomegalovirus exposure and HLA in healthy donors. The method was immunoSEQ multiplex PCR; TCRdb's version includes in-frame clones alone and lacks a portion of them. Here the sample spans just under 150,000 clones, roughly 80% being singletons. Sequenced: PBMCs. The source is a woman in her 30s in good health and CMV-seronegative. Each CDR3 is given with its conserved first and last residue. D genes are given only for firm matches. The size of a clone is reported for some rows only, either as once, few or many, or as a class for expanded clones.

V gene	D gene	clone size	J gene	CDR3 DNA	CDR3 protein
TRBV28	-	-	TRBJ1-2	TGTGCCAGCAATCTAGCGGGCCGGGACTATGGCTACACCTTC	CASNLAGRDYGYTF
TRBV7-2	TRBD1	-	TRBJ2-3	TGTGCCAGCAGCTTTGGGACAGGCGGTGGGGATACGCAGTATTTT	CASSFGTGGGDTQYF
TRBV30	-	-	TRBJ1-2	TGTGGAGTGGACAGCTGGGGTTATGGCTACACCTTC	CGVDSWGYGYTF
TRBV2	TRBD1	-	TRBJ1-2	TGTGCCAGCAGTGAAGGGACAGGGAACTATGGCTACACCTTC	CASSEGTGNYGYTF
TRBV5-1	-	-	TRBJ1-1	TGCGCCAGCAGCGCGGACCTAACAGGGTCCACTGAAGCTTTCTTT	CASSADLTGSTEAFF
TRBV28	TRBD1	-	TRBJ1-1	TGTGCCAGCAGGCCCTGGGACAGGGCTAACACTGAAGCTTTCTTT	CASRPWDRANTEAFF
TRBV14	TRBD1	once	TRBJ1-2	TGTGCCAGCAGCGAGACAGGACAGGGGTTAAACTATGGCTACACCTTC	CASSETGQGLNYGYTF
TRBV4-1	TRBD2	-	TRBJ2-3	TGCGCCAGCAGCCAAGATAGGGACTACTACGGTACGCAGTATTTT	CASSQDRDYYGTQYF
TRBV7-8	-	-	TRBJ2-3	TGTGCCAGCAGCCCAAGTGTCCAGGGTCCGGATACGCAGTATTTT	CASSPSVQGPDTQYF
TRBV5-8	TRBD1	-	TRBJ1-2	TGTGCCAGCACCTCACAGGGGGTAACTAACTATGGCTACACCTTC	CASTSQGVTNYGYTF
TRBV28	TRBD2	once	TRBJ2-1	TGTGCCAGCAGTTTCAGCGGGAGGGCCCCAAGGGAGCAGTTCTTC	CASSFSGRAPREQFF
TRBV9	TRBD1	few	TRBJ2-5	TGTGCCAGCAGCGCCGGACAGGGACGAGAGACCCAGTACTTC	CASSAGQGRETQYF
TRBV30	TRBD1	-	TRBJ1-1	TGTGCCTGGAGGGACGCCGGGACAGGGGGCACTGAAGCTTTCTTT	CAWRDAGTGGTEAFF
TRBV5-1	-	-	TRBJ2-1	TGCGCCAGCAGCTGGAGGAGGGGAGTTGGGGCCAATGAGCAGTTCTTC	CASSWRRGVGANEQFF
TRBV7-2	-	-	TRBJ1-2	TGTGCCAGCAGCCCTGAAGGAGACTATGGCTACACCTTC	CASSPEGDYGYTF
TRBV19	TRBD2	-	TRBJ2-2	TGTGCCAGTAACCTCGGGACTAGCGGGAACACCGGGGAGCTGTTTTTT	CASNLGTSGNTGELFF
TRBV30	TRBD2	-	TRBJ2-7	TGTGCCTGGAGCACCGGGACTAGCTACGAGCAGTACTTC	CAWSTGTSYEQYF
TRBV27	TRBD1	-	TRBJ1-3	TGTGCCAGCAGCTTGACAGGGACTGGAAACACCATATATTTT	CASSLTGTGNTIYF
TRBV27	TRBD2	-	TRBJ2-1	TGTGCCAGCACCGATAGCGGGAGGGGATACAATGAGCAGTTCTTC	CASTDSGRGYNEQFF
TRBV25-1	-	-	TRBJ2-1	TGTGCCAGCAGTGAAGGGGGGTTCCCTAATGAGCAGTTCTTC	CASSEGGFPNEQFF
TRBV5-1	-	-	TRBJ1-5	TGCGCCAGCAGCTTGTTGGGGCTAAGCAATCAGCCCCAGCATTTT	CASSLLGLSNQPQHF
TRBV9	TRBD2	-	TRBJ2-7	TGTGCCAGCAGCGTAGCCCCGGCTAGCGGGAGTTACGAGCAGTACTTC	CASSVAPASGSYEQYF
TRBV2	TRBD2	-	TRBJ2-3	TGTGCCAGCAGTACCCTAACTAGCGGGGGGACCCTATCGGTGGATACGCAGTATTTT	CASSTLTSGGTLSVDTQYF
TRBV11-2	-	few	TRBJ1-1	TGTGCCAGCAGCTCGGGGGCAGGGACTAAAAGTTTCTTT	CASSSGAGTKSFF
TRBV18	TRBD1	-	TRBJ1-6	TGTGCCAGCTCTCTTGGACAGGGCCCCCACTTT	CASSLGQGPHF
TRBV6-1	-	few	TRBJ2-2	TGTGCCAGCAGACAGGGAGATACCGGGGAGCTGTTTTTT	CASRQGDTGELFF
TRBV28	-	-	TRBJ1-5	TGTGCCAGCAAACCCCACCGGGGGGGATCGGGTAGCCCCCAGCATTTT	CASKPHRGGSGSPQHF
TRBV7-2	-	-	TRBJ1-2	TGTGCCAGCAGCTTTTCACAGGGCGGATATGGCTACACCTTC	CASSFSQGGYGYTF
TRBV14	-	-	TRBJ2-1	TGTGCCAGCAGCCTCGGTTGGTACAATGAGCAGTTCTTC	CASSLGWYNEQFF
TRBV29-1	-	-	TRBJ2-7	TGCAGCGCCGGGGGACAGCTCTACGAGCAGTACTTC	CSAGGQLYEQYF
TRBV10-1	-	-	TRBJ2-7	TGCGCCAGCAGCCCAATTACAGGGTGGGTGTACGAGCAGTACTTC	CASSPITGWVYEQYF
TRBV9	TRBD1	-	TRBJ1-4	TGTGCCAGCAGCGTAGAGGGGGCACGTGAAAAACTGCTTTTT	CASSVEGAREKLLF
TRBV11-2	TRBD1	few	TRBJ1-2	TGTGCCAGCAGGCCCGGGACAGGATCAACAGCCAATGGCTACACCTTC	CASRPGTGSTANGYTF
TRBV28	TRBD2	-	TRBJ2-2	TGTGCCAGCAGCCGGGCTTTAGCGGGAGCCACCGGGGAGCTGTTTTTT	CASSRALAGATGELFF
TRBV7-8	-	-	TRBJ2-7	TGTGCCAGCAGCTTAGTTGGGACACCAGCCTACGAGCAGTACTTC	CASSLVGTPAYEQYF
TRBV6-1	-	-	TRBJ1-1	TGTGCCAGCAGTGTCTATGTCGGTGGCACTGAAGCTTTCTTT	CASSVYVGGTEAFF
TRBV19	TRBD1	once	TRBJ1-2	TGTGCCAGTAGTGTGCCCTATGGACAGGGGAACTATGGCTACACCTTC	CASSVPYGQGNYGYTF
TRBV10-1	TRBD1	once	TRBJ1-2	TGCGCCAGCAGCACGGACAGGAGTTGTGGCTACACCTTC	CASSTDRSCGYTF
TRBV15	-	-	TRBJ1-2	TGTGCCACCAGCAGAGGGCTTCCACGGGGCTATGGCTACACCTTC	CATSRGLPRGYGYTF
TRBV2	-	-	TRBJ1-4	TGTGCCAGCAGTGACAGGGGAATGGGTGAAAAACTGTTTTTT	CASSDRGMGEKLFF
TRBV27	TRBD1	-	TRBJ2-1	TGTGCCAGCAGTTTGGACAGGCGCTACAATGAGCAGTTCTTC	CASSLDRRYNEQFF
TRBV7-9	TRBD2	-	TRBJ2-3	TGTGCCAGCCTCGGGGGAAGCGGGGGCGCAGATACGCAGTATTTT	CASLGGSGGADTQYF
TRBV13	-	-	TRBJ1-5	TGTGCCAGCAGCCTCCGGGGTCCCCATCAGCCCCAGCATTTT	CASSLRGPHQPQHF
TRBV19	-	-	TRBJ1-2	TGTGCCAGTAACCAGGGTTTGTCCGATGGCTACACCTTC	CASNQGLSDGYTF
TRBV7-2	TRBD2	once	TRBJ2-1	TGTGCCAGCAGCTTAGTCCCTAGCGGTAATAACAATGAGCAGTTCTTC	CASSLVPSGNNNEQFF
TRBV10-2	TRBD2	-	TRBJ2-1	TGCGCCAGCAGTGAGTCGCGGGGGGGGTACAATGAGCAGTTCTTC	CASSESRGGYNEQFF
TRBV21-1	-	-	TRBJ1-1	TGTGCCAGCAGCAAAGTGCAGGGGAACACTGAAGCTTTCTTT	CASSKVQGNTEAFF
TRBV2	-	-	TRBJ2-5	TGTGCCAGCAGTGGATCTCCAGACCAAGAGACCCAGTACTTC	CASSGSPDQETQYF
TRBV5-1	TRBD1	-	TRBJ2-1	TGCGCCAGCAGTCTACAGGGGGTAGACAATGAGCAGTTCTTC	CASSLQGVDNEQFF
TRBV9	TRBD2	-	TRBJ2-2	TGTGCCAGCAGCTCGAGACTAGCGGGGGACCCGTCGGGGGAGCTGTTTTTT	CASSSRLAGDPSGELFF
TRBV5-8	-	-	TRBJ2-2	TGTGCCAGCAGCTTGGATAGGCTTGGAGTCGGGGAGCTGTTTTTT	CASSLDRLGVGELFF
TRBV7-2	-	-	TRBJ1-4	TGTGCCAGCAGCTTATACCCGACAGCAACAACTAATGAAAAACTGTTTTTT	CASSLYPTATTNEKLFF
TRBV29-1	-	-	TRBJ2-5	TGCAGCGTTGTCTTTTCGGGGAGTGGAGAGCAGTACTTC	CSVVFSGSGEQYF
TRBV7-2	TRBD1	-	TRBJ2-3	TGTGCCAGCAGCCGACAGGGGGCCAGCACAGATACGCAGTATTTT	CASSRQGASTDTQYF
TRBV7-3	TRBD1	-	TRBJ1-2	TGTGCCAGCAGCTCCCACCACCGGGACAGGGGCAAATCTAACTATGGCTACACCTTC	CASSSHHRDRGKSNYGYTF
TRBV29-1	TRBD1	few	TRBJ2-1	TGCAGCGTCTATGGGGGGAAGACAGGGGTCGGAAATGAGCAGTTCTTC	CSVYGGKTGVGNEQFF
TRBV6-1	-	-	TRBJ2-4	TGTGCCAGCAGATACAGGGAGAGCGAAACGGGCATTCAGTACTTC	CASRYRESETGIQYF
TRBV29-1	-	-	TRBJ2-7	TGCAGCACCCTGACACCGGGGTCCTACGAGCAGTACTTC	CSTLTPGSYEQYF